The 3 T cell receptor beta chains reported below all come from one sample, sequenced in a study of OX40 agonist ivuxolimab in advanced cancers. Repertoires were generated with immunoSEQ multiplex PCR, while TCRdb's copy carries only in-frame clones and drops some. The table lists tens of thousands of clones, 75% to 90% of them singletons. Sequencing was performed on CD4+ or CD8+ T cells sorted from blood, taken in a trial of the OX40 agonist ivuxolimab. The receptors here all came from an adult with an advanced solid tumor such as melanoma, head and neck, liver or kidney cancer.

The V and J genes are TRBV27 and TRBJ2-1, with TRBD2 matching over 12 bases. V lost 3 bases and J lost 5; bases outside the gene matches: 2. Per the germline V gene, CDR1 is MNHEY and CDR2 is SMNVEV (reference sequence). The CDR3 spans 15 residues. The CDR3 is CASSFGLAGHNEQFF. The DNA for the CDR3 is TGTGCCAGCAGTTTCGGACTAGCGGGGCACAATGAGCAGTTCTTC.

This chain uses TRBV7-3 with TRBJ2-5, with 7 bases aligning to TRBD1. The CDR3 contains 17 residues. J gave up 3 bases and V 5 bases, and 15 bases lay outside the gene matches. Germline CDR1 is SGHTA and CDR2 is FQGTGA. As DNA, the CDR3 is TGTGCCAGCAGCCCCACCGTAAAGGGGGCGCGTAAAGAGACCCAGTACTTC. Translated: CASSPTVKGARKETQYF.

The genes are TRBV4-1 and TRBJ2-7; tentatively, D is TRBD1 (5 bases). Germline-derived CDR1 and CDR2 are MGHRA and YSYEKL. The CDR3 covers 15 residues. Trimming removed 0 bases from V and 4 bases from J, with 13 bases in between. The DNA of the CDR3 is TGCGCCAGCAGCCAAGAGTCCTCCTCAGGGTACGAGCAGTACTTC. This sequence encodes CASSQESSSGYEQYF.